This record covers a single T cell receptor beta chain. No antigen is known for it. The V and J ends lost 5 bases and 2 bases respectively, with 18 bases between them. The CDR3 is 16 amino acids. From germline, CDR1 is SNHLY and CDR2 FYNNEI. The source of the sample is a study of cytomegalovirus exposure and HLA in healthy donors. Study results and limitations: The classifier reportedly diagnosed cytomegalovirus status with high sensitivity and specificity.

The primer mix had 60 Vbeta and 13 Jbeta primers. Method: immunoSEQ multiplex PCR; TCRdb's copy keeps in-frame clones and lacks some. The sample has about 81,000 clones, 75% to 85% seen once. The J gene is TRBJ1-1, the V gene TRBV2, with D possibly being TRBD1 (6 bases). This TCR was recovered from a man aged 45-65 years in good health and CMV-seropositive. The specimen was PBMCs. The CDR3 region is CASSIGGAAGNTEAFF. The CDR3 DNA reads TGTGCCAGCAGTATTGGGGGGGCTGCCGGAAACACTGAAGCTTTCTTT.